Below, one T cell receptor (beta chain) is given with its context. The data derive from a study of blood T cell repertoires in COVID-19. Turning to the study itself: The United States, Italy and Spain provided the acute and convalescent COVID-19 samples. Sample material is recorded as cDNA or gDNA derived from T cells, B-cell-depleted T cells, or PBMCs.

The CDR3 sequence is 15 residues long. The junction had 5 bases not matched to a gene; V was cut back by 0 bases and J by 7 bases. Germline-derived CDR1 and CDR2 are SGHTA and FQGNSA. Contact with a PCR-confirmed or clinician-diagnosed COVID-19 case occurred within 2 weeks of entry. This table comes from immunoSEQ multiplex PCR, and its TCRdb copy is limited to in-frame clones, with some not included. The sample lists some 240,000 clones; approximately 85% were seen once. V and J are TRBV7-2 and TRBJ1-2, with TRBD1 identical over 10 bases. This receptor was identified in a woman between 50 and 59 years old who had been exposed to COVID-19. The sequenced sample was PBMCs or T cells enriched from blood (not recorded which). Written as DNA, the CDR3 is TGTGCCAGCAGCTTAGCCGGGACAGGGGATACTGGCTACACCTTC. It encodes CASSLAGTGDTGYTF.